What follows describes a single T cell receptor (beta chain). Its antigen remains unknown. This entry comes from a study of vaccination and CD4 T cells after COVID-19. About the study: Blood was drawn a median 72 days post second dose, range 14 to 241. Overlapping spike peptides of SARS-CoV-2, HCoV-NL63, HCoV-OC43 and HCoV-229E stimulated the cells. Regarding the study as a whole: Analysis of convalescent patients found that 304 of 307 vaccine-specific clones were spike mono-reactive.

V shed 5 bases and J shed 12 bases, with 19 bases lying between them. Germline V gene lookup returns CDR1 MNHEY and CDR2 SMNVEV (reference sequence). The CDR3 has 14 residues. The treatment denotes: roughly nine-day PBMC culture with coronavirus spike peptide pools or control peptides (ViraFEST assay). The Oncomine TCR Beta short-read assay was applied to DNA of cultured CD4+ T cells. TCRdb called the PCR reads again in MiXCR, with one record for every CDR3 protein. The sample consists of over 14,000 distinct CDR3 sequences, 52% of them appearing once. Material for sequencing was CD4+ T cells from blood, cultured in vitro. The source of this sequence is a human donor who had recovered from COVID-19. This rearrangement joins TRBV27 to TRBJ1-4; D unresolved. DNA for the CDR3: TGTGCCAGCAGTAGCCTCCTAGAGGGAGCGGAACTGTTTTTT. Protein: CASSSLLEGAELFF.